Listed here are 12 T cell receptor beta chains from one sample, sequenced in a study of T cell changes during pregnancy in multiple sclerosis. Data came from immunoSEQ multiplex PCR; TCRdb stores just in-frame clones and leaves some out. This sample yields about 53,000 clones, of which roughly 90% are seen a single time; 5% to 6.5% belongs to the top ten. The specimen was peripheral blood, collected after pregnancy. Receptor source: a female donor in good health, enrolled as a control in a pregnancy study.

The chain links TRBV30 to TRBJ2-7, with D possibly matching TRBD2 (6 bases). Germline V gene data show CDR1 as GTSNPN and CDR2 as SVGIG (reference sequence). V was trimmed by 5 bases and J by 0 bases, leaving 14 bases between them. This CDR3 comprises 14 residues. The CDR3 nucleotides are TGTGCCTGGGGACTACCGCTAATCTCCTACGAGCAGTACTTC. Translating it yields CAWGLPLISYEQYF.

The CDR3 reads CASSPTGTSGGEETQYF. CDR3 DNA sequence: TGTGCCAGCAGCCCCACCGGGACTAGCGGGGGGGAGGAGACCCAGTACTTC. The J gene is TRBJ2-5, the V gene TRBV7-3, with 16 bases lining up with TRBD2. V was clipped by 5 bases and J by 5 bases; unmatched bases: 8. Germline V gene sequence: CDR1 SGHTA, CDR2 FQGTGA. The CDR3 length is 17 residues.

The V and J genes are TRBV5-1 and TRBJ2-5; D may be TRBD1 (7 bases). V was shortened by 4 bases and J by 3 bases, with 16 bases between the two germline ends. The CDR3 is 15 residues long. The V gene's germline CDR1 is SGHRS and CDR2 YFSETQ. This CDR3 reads CASSQGGQREETQYF. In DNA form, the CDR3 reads TGCGCCAGCAGCCAGGGGGGACAGCGAGAAGAGACCCAGTACTTC. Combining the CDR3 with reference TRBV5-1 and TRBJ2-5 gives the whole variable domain KAGVTQTPRYLIKTRGQQVTLSCSPISGHRSVSWYQQTPGQGLQFLFEYFSETQRNKGNFPGRFSGRQFSNSRSEMNVSTLELGDSALYLCASSQGGQREETQYFGPGTRLLVL.

CDR3 sequence (DNA): TGTGCCTGGACCGTGGGACTAGCGGGAGCCTACGAGCAGTACTTC. This sequence encodes CAWTVGLAGAYEQYF. This sequence joins TRBV30 and TRBJ2-7; 14 bases are shared with TRBD2. There are 15 residues in the CDR3. The germline gives CDR1 GTSNPN, CDR2 SVGIG (reference sequence). The ends lost 4 bases at V and 2 bases at J; junction bases unmatched: 4.

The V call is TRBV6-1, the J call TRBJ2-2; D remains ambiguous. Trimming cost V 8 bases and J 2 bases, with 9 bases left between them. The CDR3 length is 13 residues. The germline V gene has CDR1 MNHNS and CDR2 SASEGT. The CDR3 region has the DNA TGTGCCAGCTTTCTGCGCAACACCGGGGAGCTGTTTTTT. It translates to CASFLRNTGELFF.

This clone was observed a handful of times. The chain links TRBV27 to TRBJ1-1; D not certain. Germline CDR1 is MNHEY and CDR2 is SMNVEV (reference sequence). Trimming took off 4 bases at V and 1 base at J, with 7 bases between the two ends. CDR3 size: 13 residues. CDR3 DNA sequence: TGTGCCAGCAGTTATGGCAGGAACACTGAAGCTTTCTTT. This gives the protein CASSYGRNTEAFF.

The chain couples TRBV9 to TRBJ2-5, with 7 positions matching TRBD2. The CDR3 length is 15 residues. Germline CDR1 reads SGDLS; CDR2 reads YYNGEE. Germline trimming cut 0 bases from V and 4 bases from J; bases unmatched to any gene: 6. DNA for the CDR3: TGTGCCAGCAGCGTAGATCTAGCGGAGGGAGAGACCCAGTACTTC. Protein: CASSVDLAEGETQYF.

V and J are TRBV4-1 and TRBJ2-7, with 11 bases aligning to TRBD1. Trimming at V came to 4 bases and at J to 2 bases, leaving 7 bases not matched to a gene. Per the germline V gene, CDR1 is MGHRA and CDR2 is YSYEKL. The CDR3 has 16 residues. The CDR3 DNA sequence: TGCGCCAGCAGCCGCCTTGGGGGACAGGGGGCCTACGAGCAGTACTTC. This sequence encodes CASSRLGGQGAYEQYF.

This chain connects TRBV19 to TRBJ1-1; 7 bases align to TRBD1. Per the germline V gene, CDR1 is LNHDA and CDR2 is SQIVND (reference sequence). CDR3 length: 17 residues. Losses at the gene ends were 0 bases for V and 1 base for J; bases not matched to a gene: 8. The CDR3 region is CASSIDQPGTANTEAFF. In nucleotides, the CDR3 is TGTGCCAGTAGTATAGATCAACCGGGGACAGCGAACACTGAAGCTTTCTTT.

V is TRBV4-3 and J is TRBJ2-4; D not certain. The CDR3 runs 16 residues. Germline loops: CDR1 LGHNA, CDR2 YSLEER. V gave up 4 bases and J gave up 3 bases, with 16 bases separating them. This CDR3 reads CASSRYLGGDKNIQYF. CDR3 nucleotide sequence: TGCGCCAGCAGCCGGTATTTAGGCGGAGACAAAAACATTCAGTACTTC.

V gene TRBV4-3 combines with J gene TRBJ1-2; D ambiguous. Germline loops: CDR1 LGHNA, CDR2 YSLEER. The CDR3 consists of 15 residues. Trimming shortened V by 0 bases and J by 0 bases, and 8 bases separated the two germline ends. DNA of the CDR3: TGCGCCAGCAGCCAAGAAGGGAGAGCTAACTATGGCTACACCTTC. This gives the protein CASSQEGRANYGYTF.

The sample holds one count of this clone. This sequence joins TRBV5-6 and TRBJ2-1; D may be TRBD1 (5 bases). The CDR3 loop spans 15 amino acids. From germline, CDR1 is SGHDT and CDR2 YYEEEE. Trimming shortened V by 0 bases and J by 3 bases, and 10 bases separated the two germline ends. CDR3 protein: CASSLEQVFYNEQFF. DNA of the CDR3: TGTGCCAGCAGCTTGGAACAGGTCTTCTACAATGAGCAGTTCTTC.